These 9 T cell receptor beta chains were all obtained from the same sample, sequenced in a study of blood T cells in healthy people across ages. Then a second PCR, running about 6 to 12 cycles, was carried out with a sample-barcoded 5' primer and a J-beta primer mix. Via MiXCR, TCRdb re-called the 5' RACE reads, giving one row per CDR3 protein. The sample carries 1.2 million to 1.5 million distinct CDR3 sequences, about 43% recorded once. Sequenced: blood. Receptors originate from a woman younger than 30 in good health.

V gene TRBV28 combines with J gene TRBJ2-7, with 7 bases aligning to TRBD2. The ends lost 7 bases at V and 0 bases at J; junction bases unmatched: 6. In germline, CDR1 is MDHEN, CDR2 SYDVKM. The CDR3 extends over 14 amino acids. For the CDR3, the DNA is TGTGCCAGCAAAACGGGGGGTTCCTCCTACGAGCAGTACTTC. Amino acids: CASKTGGSSYEQYF.

This clonotype was seen only a few times. The V call is TRBV6-6, the J call TRBJ1-1, with 9 positions matching TRBD1. Per germline, CDR1 MNHNY and CDR2 SVGAGI (reference sequence). The J segment lost 5 bases and the V segment lost 4 bases, leaving 8 bases of the junction unmatched. This CDR3 has 15 residues. CDR3 residues: CASSSRTGEWTEAFF. The CDR3 DNA is TGTGCCAGCAGTTCCCGGACAGGGGAATGGACTGAAGCTTTCTTT.

The chain links TRBV20-1 to TRBJ2-5; 14 bases align to TRBD2. Germline CDR1 reads DFQATT; CDR2 reads SNEGSKA (reference sequence). The trim removed 1 base at V and 1 base at J, leaving 2 bases unmatched. The CDR3 runs to 16 residues. Written as DNA, the CDR3 is TGCAGTGCTAGAGGGGGGACTAGCGGGAGCCAAGAGACCCAGTACTTC. Amino acid sequence: CSARGGTSGSQETQYF.

This clonotype was seen more than once but under ten times. The rearrangement uses TRBV27 and TRBJ1-5; D is unresolved. The CDR3 covers 14 residues. V shed 1 base and J shed 0 bases, with 4 bases lying between them. CDR1 is MNHEY, CDR2 SMNVEV, per germline (reference sequence). Here the CDR3 reads CASSLFYSNQPQHF. In nucleotides, the CDR3 is TGTGCCAGCAGTTTATTTTATAGCAATCAGCCCCAGCATTTT.

This chain uses TRBV20-1 with TRBJ2-5; 11 bases agree with TRBD2. Trimming removed 6 bases from V and 13 bases from J; junction bases left unmatched: 10. This CDR3 region has 12 residues. Looked up from germline, CDR1 is DFQATT and CDR2 is SNEGSKA (reference sequence). The CDR3 is CSAQTSGNYRYF. In nucleotides, the CDR3 is TGCAGTGCACAGACTAGCGGGAATTATCGGTACTTC.

This rearrangement joins TRBV29-1 to TRBJ2-1; TRBD2 aligns across 8 bases. After removal of 7 bases from V and 6 bases from J, the junction contained 14 bases not matched to a gene. Germline V gene lookup returns CDR1 SQVTM and CDR2 ANQGSEA. The CDR3 has 15 amino acids. The CDR3 DNA reads as TGCAGCGCTTTACCGGGACTAGGATTGAGCAATGAGCAGTTCTTC. Residues: CSALPGLGLSNEQFF.

In this sample, this clonotype turned up many times. The chain links TRBV12-3 or TRBV12-4 to TRBJ2-7; D is unresolved. V lost 6 bases, J lost 2 bases, and 11 bases lay in between. The CDR3 length is 13 residues. CDR3 region: CASSPTTTYEQYF. CDR3 DNA sequence: TGTGCCAGCAGCCCGACAACAACCTACGAGCAGTACTTC.

This sequence joins TRBV27 and TRBJ1-6; no reliable D call. Looked up from germline, CDR1 is MNHEY and CDR2 is SMNVEV (reference sequence). CDR3 length: 15 amino acids. Trimming removed 2 bases at V and 7 bases at J, with 12 bases between. The CDR3 nucleotides read TGTGCCAGCAGTTTAACCAATACCCCAAATTCACCCCTCCACTTT. It translates to CASSLTNTPNSPLHF.

This clonotype was recorded a few times. The CDR3 DNA reads as TGTGCCAGCAGCTCGGCCCTAGCGGGAGCCTCGTCGTTGGATGAGCAGTTCTTC. Amino acids: CASSSALAGASSLDEQFF. The rearrangement links TRBV7-2 to TRBJ2-1, with 10 nucleotides matching TRBD2. The ends lost 4 bases at V and 8 bases at J; junction bases unmatched: 17. The CDR3 runs to 18 residues. Germline CDR1 SGHTA, CDR2 FQGNSA.